The TCR beta chain described here comes from a study of sequential checkpoint blockade in melanoma (dated by TCRdb to the late 2010s). The study in broad terms: Patients were randomized 1:1 to first-line nivolumab followed by ipilimumab (arm A) or ipilimumab followed by nivolumab (arm B). Maintenance nivolumab came after both trial sequences. DNA from roughly 91 pretreatment melanoma tumor samples underwent TCRbeta immunosequencing. For 20 to 25 patients, matched tumor biopsies were taken both before treatment and at week 13, after single-agent nivolumab (arm A) or ipilimumab (arm B). In about 80% of the matched pre- and post-treatment tumor biopsy pairs, both biopsies came from the same lesion.

Measured from the cysteine to the phenylalanine, the CDR3 is 14 residues long. Just CDR3 DNA is preserved here, 42 bases in frame from base 1. On this clone: Its antigen target is currently unknown. No quality values exist for individual bases; no much larger clone is one base distant.

Overall results and qualifications from the work: Tumor T-cell fraction and clonality correlated with PD-L1 staining and CD8+ T-cell counts but not with mutational load. Larger, independent patient cohorts are needed to validate the response-prediction model that combines TCR metrics and mutation burden. Among patients in arm A, the nivolumab-first arm, pretreatment tumor TIL clonality was associated with response (P = .04). Clinical benefit was about 30 times more likely to be achieved by patients whose tumor T-cell fraction and clonality increased by week 13. Within-arm analyses of tumor T-cell fraction were constrained by small sample sizes and reduced statistical power.

The immunoSEQ Assay was used to immunosequence TCRbeta CDR3 regions from genomic DNA. Before high-throughput sequencing, genomic DNA was amplified using bias-controlled multiplex PCR. In the authors' own workflow: To quantify the absolute abundance of each unique TCRbeta CDR3 region, the sequences were collapsed and filtered. Clonality, defined as 1 minus Pielou's evenness, was calculated using only productive rearrangements. To compute tumor T-cell fraction, TCRbeta template counts were normalized to usable DNA, with usable DNA estimated from several housekeeping genes. A previously published method was used to identify clones whose frequencies were significantly greater in on-treatment samples than in baseline samples. Not all clones reach the TCRdb copy of this immuneACCESS table, which keeps in-frame sequences only. Checked studies attribute under half of the gap to unresolved V genes and leave the rest unexplained. The V and J calls and the clone size are those of that table, but D and trimming were determined from the DNA. This sample lists some 2,400 clones; about 26% were detected once. Jointly, the top ten make up about a sixth of the sample.

The treatment or condition label for this specimen denotes: randomized to nivolumab then ipilimumab (arm A) or the reverse (arm B). None of the patients in the trial had previously been given DNA-damaging chemotherapy. Samples came from patients with melanoma in CheckMate 064, a randomized, open-label phase II trial of sequential checkpoint blockade. Tumor TCR sequencing used genomic DNA from formalin-fixed paraffin-embedded (FFPE) tissue samples. This clonotype originated in a human donor with melanoma. This chain joins TRBV7-5 to TRBJ1-2. TRBV7-5 is marked as a pseudogene. This specimen consisted of tumor tissue (inferred from file names), obtained from a patient given nivolumab and ipilimumab in sequence. Read as DNA, the sequence is TGTGCCAGCAGCTTAGAGCGCGGGTTCTATGGCTACACCTTC. Translated, this gives CASSLERGFYGYTF.